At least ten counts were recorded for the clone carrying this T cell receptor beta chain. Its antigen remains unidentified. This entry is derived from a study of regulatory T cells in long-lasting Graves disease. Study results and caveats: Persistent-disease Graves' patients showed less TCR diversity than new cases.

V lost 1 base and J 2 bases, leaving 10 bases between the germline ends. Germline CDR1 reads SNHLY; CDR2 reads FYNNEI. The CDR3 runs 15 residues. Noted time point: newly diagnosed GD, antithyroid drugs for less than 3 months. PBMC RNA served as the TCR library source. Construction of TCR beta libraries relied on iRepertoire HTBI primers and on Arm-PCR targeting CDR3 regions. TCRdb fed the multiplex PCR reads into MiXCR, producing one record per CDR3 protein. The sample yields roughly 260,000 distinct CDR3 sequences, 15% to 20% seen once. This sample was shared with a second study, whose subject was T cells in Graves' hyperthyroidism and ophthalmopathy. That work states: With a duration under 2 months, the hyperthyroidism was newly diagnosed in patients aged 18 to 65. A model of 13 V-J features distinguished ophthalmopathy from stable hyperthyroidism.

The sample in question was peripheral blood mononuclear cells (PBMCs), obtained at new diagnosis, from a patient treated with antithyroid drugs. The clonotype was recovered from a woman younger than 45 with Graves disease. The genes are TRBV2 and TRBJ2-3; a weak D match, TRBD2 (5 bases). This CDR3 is CASSEGGLYTDTQYF. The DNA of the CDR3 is TGTGCCAGCAGTGAAGGAGGACTGTACACAGATACGCAGTATTTT.